A selection of T cell receptor beta chains follows, all from one sample in a study of blood T cell repertoires in COVID-19. Produced via immunoSEQ multiplex PCR; TCRdb's table is partial and in-frame only. The sample gives approximately 50,000 clones, roughly 84% of which show up once; over 7.5% is in the top ten. The sequenced sample consisted of peripheral blood. The receptors were gathered from a man aged 50 to 59 with active COVID-19. Both conserved end residues are part of each CDR3. D genes are given only for firm matches. Some rows mark clone size as missing; the rest say once, few, many or name a class of expanded clone.

TRBV19	NA	TRBJ1-4	once	TGTGCCAGTAGTATAGCTTGGCGGAGTAATGAAAAACTGTTTTTT	CASSIAWRSNEKLFF
TRBV6-5	NA	TRBJ1-6	NA	TGTGCCAGCCAGGACACTAATTCACCCCTCCACTTT	CASQDTNSPLHF
TRBV2	NA	TRBJ1-5	NA	TGTGCCAGCAGTGAAGCGCTTGGGGGGGGTCAGCCCCAGCATTTT	CASSEALGGGQPQHF
TRBV28	NA	TRBJ1-1	NA	TGTGCCAGCAGTCCGACACTGAACACTGAAGCTTTCTTT	CASSPTLNTEAFF
TRBV4-1	NA	TRBJ1-4	once	TGCGCCAGCAGCCAAGTTGGAGGGGCGGTGAAACTGTTTTTT	CASSQVGGAVKLFF
TRBV24-1	NA	TRBJ1-1	medium-sized	TGTGCCACCAGTGACCCTTTTATGACTGAAGCTTTCTTT	CATSDPFMTEAFF
TRBV5-8	TRBD1	TRBJ2-3	NA	TGTGCCAGCAGCCCCGGAAGGGACAGGAGCACAGATACGCAGTATTTT	CASSPGRDRSTDTQYF
TRBV7-2	NA	TRBJ1-5	NA	TGTGCCAGCAGCCTCTATAGCGGGGGAATAATTAGCAATCAGCCCCAGCATTTT	CASSLYSGGIISNQPQHF
TRBV6-5	TRBD1	TRBJ1-2	NA	TGTGCCAGCAGCGGGAGACAGGGGAAGATCGATGGCTACACCTTC	CASSGRQGKIDGYTF
TRBV23-1	TRBD1	TRBJ2-7	NA	TGCGCCAGCAGTCGAAGGACAGGGGCTTTCGAACGGTACGAGCAGTACTTC	CASSRRTGAFERYEQYF
TRBV5-3	NA	TRBJ2-1	once	TGTGCCAGAACCCAACACTCACAGATAAGCTCCTACAATGAGCAGTTCTTC	CARTQHSQISSYNEQFF
TRBV18	TRBD1	TRBJ2-7	NA	TGTGCCAGCTCACCTCCGGGACAGGGGGCCTACGAGCAGTACTTC	CASSPPGQGAYEQYF
TRBV5-1	NA	TRBJ2-1	once	TGCGCCAGCAGTCGTGCTGCGGGCCGCTCCTACAATGAGCAGTTCTTC	CASSRAAGRSYNEQFF
TRBV9	NA	TRBJ2-7	NA	TGTGCCAGCAGCCACACAGGGAACTACGAGCAGTACTTC	CASSHTGNYEQYF
TRBV18	NA	TRBJ1-1	NA	TGTGCCAGCTCACGAGCGAGCAGGAACACTGAAGCTTTCTTT	CASSRASRNTEAFF
TRBV27	NA	TRBJ2-7	NA	TGTGCCAGCAGTATTTTACAGGGCGCCCCTACCTACGAGCAGTACTTC	CASSILQGAPTYEQYF
TRBV3-1/TRBV3-2	TRBD2	TRBJ2-3	NA	TGTGCCAGCAGCCGCGGGGGGGCCAGAGGCACAGATACGCAGTATTTT	CASSRGGARGTDTQYF
TRBV6-5	NA	TRBJ1-6	NA	TGTGCCAGCAGTTACTCGAGGGTGACAGGCAATTCACCCCTCCACTTT	CASSYSRVTGNSPLHF
TRBV6-2/TRBV6-3	TRBD1	TRBJ1-2	NA	TGTGCCAGCAGTTACTCCCGGGACAGTCGTCTTTATGGCTACACCTTC	CASSYSRDSRLYGYTF
TRBV5-1	NA	TRBJ1-1	NA	TGCGCCAGCAGCAACGGACCTCTGCGGGGCACTGAAGCTTTCTTT	CASSNGPLRGTEAFF
TRBV6-4	NA	TRBJ1-1	NA	TGTGCCAGCAGAGAGGGTTTTAAAGCTTTCTTT	CASREGFKAFF
TRBV5-4	TRBD1	TRBJ2-2	NA	TGTGCCAGCAGCTTGGACAGGGGGTGGACCGGGGAGCTGTTTTTT	CASSLDRGWTGELFF
TRBV7-9	NA	TRBJ2-7	once	TGTGCCAGCAGCTCCTCGGTCCACGAGCAGTACTTC	CASSSSVHEQYF
TRBV18	TRBD2	TRBJ2-5	NA	TGTGCCAGCTCACGGGGTCTAGCGGGGGACGAGACCCAGTACTTC	CASSRGLAGDETQYF
TRBV28	NA	TRBJ1-6	NA	TGTGCCAGCAGTTTACAGAATTCACCCCTCCACTTT	CASSLQNSPLHF
TRBV9	TRBD2	TRBJ2-1	NA	TGTGCCAGCAGCGTAGGGTCGGTAGCGGGAGTTTATTTTGGGGACCTCTCCTACAATGAGCAGTTCTTC	CASSVGSVAGVYFGDLSYNEQFF
TRBV3-1/TRBV3-2	NA	TRBJ2-7	NA	TGTGCCAGCAGGCAAACGGTCCGGACAACCTTCTACGAGCAGTACTTC	CASRQTVRTTFYEQYF
TRBV3-1/TRBV3-2	NA	TRBJ1-2	NA	TGTGCCAGCAGCCAAGCGGGTAACTATGGCTACACCTTC	CASSQAGNYGYTF
TRBV6-5	NA	TRBJ2-2	NA	TGTGCCAGCAGGGAGAGTTTACACACCGGGGAGCTGTTTTTT	CASRESLHTGELFF
TRBV5-6	TRBD1	TRBJ2-7	NA	TGTGCCAGCAGGACAGGGAACTCCTACGAGCAGTACTTC	CASRTGNSYEQYF
TRBV19	TRBD1	TRBJ2-1	NA	TGTGCCAGTAGTACCGGGACAGGGGGCTACAATGAGCAGTTCTTC	CASSTGTGGYNEQFF
TRBV28	TRBD2	TRBJ2-1	NA	TGTGCCAGCAGTACTAGCGGGAGGTACAATGAGCAGTTCTTC	CASSTSGRYNEQFF
TRBV20-1	TRBD1	TRBJ2-1	NA	TGCAGTGCTAATGACAGGGCAAGCTACAATGAGCAGTTCTTC	CSANDRASYNEQFF
TRBV7-9	TRBD2	TRBJ2-3	NA	TGTGCCAGCAGCTTAGCGGGCGGGAGGACCACAGATACGCAGTATTTT	CASSLAGGRTTDTQYF
TRBV19	TRBD2	TRBJ2-3	NA	TGTGCCAGTAGTTCCTCCCTAGCGGGGGCTTACACAGATACGCAGTATTTT	CASSSSLAGAYTDTQYF
TRBV12-3/TRBV12-4	TRBD1	TRBJ1-2	NA	TGTGCCAGCAACCTAGGGACAGCCTATGGCTACACCTTC	CASNLGTAYGYTF
TRBV12-3/TRBV12-4	TRBD1	TRBJ2-7	NA	TGTGCCAGCAGTGAGACAGGGATGGGTCGGCAGTACTTC	CASSETGMGRQYF
TRBV5-1	TRBD1	TRBJ1-4	NA	TGCGCCAGCAGCCAGGGACAGGGGAATGAAAAACTGTTTTTT	CASSQGQGNEKLFF
TRBV29-1	TRBD1	TRBJ2-1	NA	TGCAGCGTTGGCCGACAGGGGACCTCAAGAAGTGAGCAGTTCTTC	CSVGRQGTSRSEQFF
TRBV23-1	NA	TRBJ2-1	NA	TGCGCCAGCAGTCCCCCCCATCCTCGGATTGACAATGGTGAGCAGTTCTTC	CASSPPHPRIDNGEQFF
TRBV18	NA	TRBJ1-2	NA	TGTGCCAGCTCACCCGGACTCCCTCATTATGGCTACACCTTC	CASSPGLPHYGYTF
TRBV7-8	TRBD1	TRBJ1-1	NA	TGTGCCAGCAGCTTAGCGGACAGGGGCGCCACTGAAGCTTTCTTT	CASSLADRGATEAFF
TRBV19	TRBD1	TRBJ2-7	few	TGTGCCAGTAGTACAGGGACAGGGGCGATATACGAGCAGTACTTC	CASSTGTGAIYEQYF
TRBV4-1	TRBD1	TRBJ1-4	NA	TGCGCCAGCAGCCACAGGGGGGAGAATGAAAAACTGTTTTTT	CASSHRGENEKLFF
TRBV27	NA	TRBJ2-3	NA	TGTGCCAGCAGTTTCCGGGACACCCCGGATGGCAGCACAGATACGCAGTATTTT	CASSFRDTPDGSTDTQYF